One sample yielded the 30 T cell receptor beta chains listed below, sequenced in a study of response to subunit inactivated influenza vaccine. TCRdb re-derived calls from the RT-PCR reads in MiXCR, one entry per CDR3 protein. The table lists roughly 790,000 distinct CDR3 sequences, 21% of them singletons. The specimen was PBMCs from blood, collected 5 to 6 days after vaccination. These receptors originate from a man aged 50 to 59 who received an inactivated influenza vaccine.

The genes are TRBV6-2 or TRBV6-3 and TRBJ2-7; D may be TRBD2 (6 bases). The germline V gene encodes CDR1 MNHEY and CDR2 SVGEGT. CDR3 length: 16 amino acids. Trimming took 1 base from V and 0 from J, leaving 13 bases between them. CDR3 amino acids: CASSYFGRWPSYEQYF. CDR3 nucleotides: TGTGCCAGCAGTTACTTCGGGAGATGGCCCTCCTACGAGCAGTACTTC.

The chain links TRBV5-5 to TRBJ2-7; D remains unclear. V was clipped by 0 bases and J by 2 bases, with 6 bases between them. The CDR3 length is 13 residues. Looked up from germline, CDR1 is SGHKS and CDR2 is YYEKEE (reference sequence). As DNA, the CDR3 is TGTGCCAGCAGCTTGGTTTTGACCTACGAGCAGTACTTC. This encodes CASSLVLTYEQYF.

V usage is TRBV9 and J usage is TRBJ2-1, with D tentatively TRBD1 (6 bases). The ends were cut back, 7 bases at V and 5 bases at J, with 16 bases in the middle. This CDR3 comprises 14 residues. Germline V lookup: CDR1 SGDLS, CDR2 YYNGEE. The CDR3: CASSPSGENNEQFF. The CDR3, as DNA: TGTGCCAGCTCCCCCTCAGGGGAGAACAATGAGCAGTTCTTC. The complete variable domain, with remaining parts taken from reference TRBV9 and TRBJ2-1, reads DSGVTQTPKHLITATGQRVTLRCSPRSGDLSVYWYQQSLDQGLQFLIQYYNGEERAKGNILERFSAQQFPDLHSELNLSSLELGDSALYFCASSPSGENNEQFFGPGTRLTVL.

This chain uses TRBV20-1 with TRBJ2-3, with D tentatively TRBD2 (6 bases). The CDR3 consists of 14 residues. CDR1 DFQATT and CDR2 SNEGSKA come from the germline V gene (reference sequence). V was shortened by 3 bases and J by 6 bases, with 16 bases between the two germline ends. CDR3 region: CSASITGEGDTQYF. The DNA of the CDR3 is TGCAGTGCTAGTATCACGGGAGAAGGGGATACGCAGTATTTT.

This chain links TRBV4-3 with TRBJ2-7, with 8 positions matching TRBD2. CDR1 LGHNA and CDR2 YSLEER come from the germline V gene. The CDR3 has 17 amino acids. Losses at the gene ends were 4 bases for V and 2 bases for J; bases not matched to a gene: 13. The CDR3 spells CASSLGYSGGSPYEQYF. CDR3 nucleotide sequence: TGCGCCAGCAGCCTTGGCTACAGCGGGGGCTCTCCCTACGAGCAGTACTTC.

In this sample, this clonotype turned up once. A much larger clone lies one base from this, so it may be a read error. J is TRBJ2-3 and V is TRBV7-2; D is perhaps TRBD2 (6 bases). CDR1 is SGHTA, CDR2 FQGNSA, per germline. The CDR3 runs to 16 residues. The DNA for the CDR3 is TGTGCCTGCAGCCCCAGCGGGCCTTTGGGCACAGATACGCAGTATTTT. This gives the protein CACSPSGPLGTDTQYF.

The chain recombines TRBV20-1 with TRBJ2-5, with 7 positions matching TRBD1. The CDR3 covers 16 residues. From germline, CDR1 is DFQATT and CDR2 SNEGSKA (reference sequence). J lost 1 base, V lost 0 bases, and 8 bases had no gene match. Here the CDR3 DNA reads TGCAGTGCTAGAGATCCCGGCAGGGGGTCCCAAGAGACCCAGTACTTC. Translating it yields CSARDPGRGSQETQYF.

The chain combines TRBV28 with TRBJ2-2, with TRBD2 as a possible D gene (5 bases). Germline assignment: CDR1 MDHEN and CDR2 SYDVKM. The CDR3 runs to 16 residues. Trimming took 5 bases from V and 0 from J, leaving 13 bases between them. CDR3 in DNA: TGTGCCAGCAGTCCCTTTGGGAGACCGAACACCGGGGAGCTGTTTTTT. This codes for CASSPFGRPNTGELFF.

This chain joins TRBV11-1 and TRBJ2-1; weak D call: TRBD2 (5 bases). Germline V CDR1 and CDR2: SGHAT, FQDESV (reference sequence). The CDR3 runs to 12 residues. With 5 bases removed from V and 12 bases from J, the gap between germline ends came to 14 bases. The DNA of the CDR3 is TGTGCCAGCAGCCGCTCGCTAGCTGGGCAGTTCTTC. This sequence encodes CASSRSLAGQFF.

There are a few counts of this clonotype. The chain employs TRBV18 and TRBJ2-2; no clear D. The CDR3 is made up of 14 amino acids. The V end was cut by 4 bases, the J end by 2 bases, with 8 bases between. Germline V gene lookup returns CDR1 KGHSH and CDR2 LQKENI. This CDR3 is CASSRQDNTGELFF. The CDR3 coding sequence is TGTGCCAGCTCACGTCAGGACAACACCGGGGAGCTGTTTTTT.

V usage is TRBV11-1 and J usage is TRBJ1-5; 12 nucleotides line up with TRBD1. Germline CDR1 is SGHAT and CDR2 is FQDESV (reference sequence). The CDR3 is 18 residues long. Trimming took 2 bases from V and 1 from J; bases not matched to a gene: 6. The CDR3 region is CASSLTGTGGMSNQPQHF. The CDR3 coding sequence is TGTGCCAGCAGCTTAACTGGGACAGGGGGCATGAGCAATCAGCCCCAGCATTTT. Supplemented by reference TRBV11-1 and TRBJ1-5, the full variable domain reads EAEVAQSPRYKITEKSQAVAFWCDPISGHATLYWYRQILGQGPELLVQFQDESVVDDSQLPKDRFSAERLKGVDSTLKIQPAELGDSAMYLCASSLTGTGGMSNQPQHFGDGTRLSIL.

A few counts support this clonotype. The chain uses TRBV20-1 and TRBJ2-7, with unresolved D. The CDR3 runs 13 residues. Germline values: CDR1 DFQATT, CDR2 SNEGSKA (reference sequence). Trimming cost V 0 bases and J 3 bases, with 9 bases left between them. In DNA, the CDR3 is TGCAGTGCTAGAGATGGTACTCTCTACGAGCAGTACTTC. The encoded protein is CSARDGTLYEQYF.

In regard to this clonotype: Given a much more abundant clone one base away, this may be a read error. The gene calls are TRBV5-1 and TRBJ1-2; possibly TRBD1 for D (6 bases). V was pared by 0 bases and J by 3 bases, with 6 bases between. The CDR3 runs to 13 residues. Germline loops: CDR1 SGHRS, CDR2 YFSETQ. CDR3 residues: CASSLEGDYGYTF. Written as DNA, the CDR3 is TGCGCCAGCAGCTTGGAGGGGGACTATGGCTACACCTTC.

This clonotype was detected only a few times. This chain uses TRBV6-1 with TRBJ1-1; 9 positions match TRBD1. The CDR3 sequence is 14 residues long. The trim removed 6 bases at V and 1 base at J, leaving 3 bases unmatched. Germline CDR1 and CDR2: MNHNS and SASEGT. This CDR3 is CASRQGAGNTEAFF. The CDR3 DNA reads TGTGCCAGCAGACAGGGGGCAGGGAACACTGAAGCTTTCTTT.

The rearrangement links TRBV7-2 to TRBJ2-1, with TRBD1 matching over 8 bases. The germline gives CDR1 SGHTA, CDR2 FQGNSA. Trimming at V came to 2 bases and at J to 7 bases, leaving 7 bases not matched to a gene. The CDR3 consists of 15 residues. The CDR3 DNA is TGTGCCAGCAGCTTAATCTCAGGGGGCCGGAATGAGCAGTTCTTC. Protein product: CASSLISGGRNEQFF. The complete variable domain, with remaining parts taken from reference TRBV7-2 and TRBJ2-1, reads GAGVSQSPSNKVTEKGKDVELRCDPISGHTALYWYRQSLGQGLEFLIYFQGNSAPDKSGLPSDRFSAERTGGSVSTLTIQRTQQEDSAVYLCASSLISGGRNEQFFGPGTRLTVL.

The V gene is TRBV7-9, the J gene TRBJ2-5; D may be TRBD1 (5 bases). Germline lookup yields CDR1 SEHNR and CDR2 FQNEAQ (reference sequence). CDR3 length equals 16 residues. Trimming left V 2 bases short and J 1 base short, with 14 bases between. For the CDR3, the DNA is TGTGCCAGCAGCTTACGGCAGGGTAACATCCAAGAGACCCAGTACTTC. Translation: CASSLRQGNIQETQYF.

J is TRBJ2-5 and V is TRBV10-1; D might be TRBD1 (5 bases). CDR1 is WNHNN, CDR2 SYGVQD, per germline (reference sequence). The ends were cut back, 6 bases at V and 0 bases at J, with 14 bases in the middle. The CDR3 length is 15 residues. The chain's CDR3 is CASSRDRKYQETQYF. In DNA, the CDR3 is TGCGCCAGCAGCCGTGACAGAAAGTACCAAGAGACCCAGTACTTC.

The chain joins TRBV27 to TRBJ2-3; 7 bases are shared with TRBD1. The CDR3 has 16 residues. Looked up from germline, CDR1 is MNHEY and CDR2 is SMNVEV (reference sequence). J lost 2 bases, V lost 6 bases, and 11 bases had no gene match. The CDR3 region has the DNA TGTGCCAGCAGACTTTCGCGTGACAGGGTCACAGATACGCAGTATTTT. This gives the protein CASRLSRDRVTDTQYF.

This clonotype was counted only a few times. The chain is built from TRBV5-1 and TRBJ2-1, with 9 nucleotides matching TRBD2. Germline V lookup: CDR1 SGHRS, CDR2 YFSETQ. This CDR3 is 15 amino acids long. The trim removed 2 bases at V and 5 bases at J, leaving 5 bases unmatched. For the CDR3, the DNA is TGCGCCAGCAGCTTAAGCGGGAGGCAGGACAATGAGCAGTTCTTC. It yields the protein CASSLSGRQDNEQFF.

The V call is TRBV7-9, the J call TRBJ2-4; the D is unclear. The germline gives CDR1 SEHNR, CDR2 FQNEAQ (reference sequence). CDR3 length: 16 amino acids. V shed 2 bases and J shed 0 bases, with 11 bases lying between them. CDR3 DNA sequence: TGTGCCAGCAGCTTAAATCCCGTCAGAGCCAAAAACATTCAGTACTTC. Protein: CASSLNPVRAKNIQYF.

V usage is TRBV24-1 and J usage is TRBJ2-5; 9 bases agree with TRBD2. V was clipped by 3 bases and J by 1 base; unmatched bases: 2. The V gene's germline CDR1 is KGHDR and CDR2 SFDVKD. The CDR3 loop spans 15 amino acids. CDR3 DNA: TGTGCCACCAGTGATGTAGCGGGAGCCCAAGAGACCCAGTACTTC. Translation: CATSDVAGAQETQYF.

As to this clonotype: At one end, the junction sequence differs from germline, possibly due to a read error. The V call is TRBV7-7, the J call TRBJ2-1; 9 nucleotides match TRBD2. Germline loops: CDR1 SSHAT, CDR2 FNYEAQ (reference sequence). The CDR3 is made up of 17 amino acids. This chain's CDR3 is CASSQGLAGGPFNEQFF. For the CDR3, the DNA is TGTGCTAGCAGCCAGGGGCTCGCGGGGGGGCCATTTAATGAGCAGTTCTTC.

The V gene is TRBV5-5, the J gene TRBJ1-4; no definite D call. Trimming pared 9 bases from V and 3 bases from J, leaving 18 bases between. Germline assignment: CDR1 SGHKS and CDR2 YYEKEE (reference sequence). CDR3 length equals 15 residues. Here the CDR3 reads CATTGDPGANEKLFF. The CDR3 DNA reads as TGTGCCACCACGGGTGATCCCGGGGCTAATGAAAAACTGTTTTTT.

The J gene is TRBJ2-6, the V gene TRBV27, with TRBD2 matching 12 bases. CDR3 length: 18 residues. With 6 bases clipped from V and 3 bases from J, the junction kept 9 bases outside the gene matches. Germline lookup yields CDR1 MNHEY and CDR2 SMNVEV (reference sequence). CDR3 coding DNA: TGTGCCAGCAGGCCGCTAGCGGGAGGGCCGTATGGGGCCAACGTCCTGACTTTC. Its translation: CASRPLAGGPYGANVLTF.

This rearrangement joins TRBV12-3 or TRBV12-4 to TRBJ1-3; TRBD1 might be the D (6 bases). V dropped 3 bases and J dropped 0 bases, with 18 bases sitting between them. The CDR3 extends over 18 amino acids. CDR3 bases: TGTGCCAGCAGTTTCGGGGACACGGCTCTAAACTCTGGAAACACCATATATTTT. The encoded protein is CASSFGDTALNSGNTIYF.

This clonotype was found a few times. The CDR3 nucleotides read TGTGCCATCAGCCCCGCGGGTGATGGCTACACCTTC. Residues: CAISPAGDGYTF. V gene TRBV10-3 combines with J gene TRBJ1-2; D not resolved. Between the trimmed V and J ends, which lost 6 bases and 6 bases, there was a span of 11 bases. The CDR3 has 12 amino acids. Per the germline V gene, CDR1 is ENHRY and CDR2 is SYGVKD.

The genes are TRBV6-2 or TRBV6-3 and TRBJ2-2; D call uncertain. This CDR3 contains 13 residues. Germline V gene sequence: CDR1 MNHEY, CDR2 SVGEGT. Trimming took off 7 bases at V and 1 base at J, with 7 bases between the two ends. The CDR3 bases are TGTGCCAGCACCCCCCAGAACACCGGGGAGCTGTTTTTT. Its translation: CASTPQNTGELFF.

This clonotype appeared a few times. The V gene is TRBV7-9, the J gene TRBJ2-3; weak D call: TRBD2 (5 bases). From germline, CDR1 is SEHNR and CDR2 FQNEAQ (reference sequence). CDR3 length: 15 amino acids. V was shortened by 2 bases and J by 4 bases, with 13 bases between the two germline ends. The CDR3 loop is CASSLTLSGADTQYF. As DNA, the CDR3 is TGTGCCAGCAGCTTAACCCTCTCCGGGGCAGATACGCAGTATTTT.

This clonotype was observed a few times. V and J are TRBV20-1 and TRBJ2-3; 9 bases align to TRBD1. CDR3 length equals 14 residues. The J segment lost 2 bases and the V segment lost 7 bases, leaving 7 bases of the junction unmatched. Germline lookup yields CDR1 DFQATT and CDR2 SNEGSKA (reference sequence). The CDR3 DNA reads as TGCAGTGGTACACAGGGGGCAAACACAGATACGCAGTATTTT. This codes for CSGTQGANTDTQYF.

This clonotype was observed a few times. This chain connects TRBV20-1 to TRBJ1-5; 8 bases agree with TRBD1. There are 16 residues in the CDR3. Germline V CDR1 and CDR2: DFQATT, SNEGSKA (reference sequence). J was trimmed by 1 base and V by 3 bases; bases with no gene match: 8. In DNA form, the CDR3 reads TGCAGTGCTAGCCCCCCCGGGACAGGAAGCAATCAGCCCCAGCATTTT. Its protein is CSASPPGTGSNQPQHF.